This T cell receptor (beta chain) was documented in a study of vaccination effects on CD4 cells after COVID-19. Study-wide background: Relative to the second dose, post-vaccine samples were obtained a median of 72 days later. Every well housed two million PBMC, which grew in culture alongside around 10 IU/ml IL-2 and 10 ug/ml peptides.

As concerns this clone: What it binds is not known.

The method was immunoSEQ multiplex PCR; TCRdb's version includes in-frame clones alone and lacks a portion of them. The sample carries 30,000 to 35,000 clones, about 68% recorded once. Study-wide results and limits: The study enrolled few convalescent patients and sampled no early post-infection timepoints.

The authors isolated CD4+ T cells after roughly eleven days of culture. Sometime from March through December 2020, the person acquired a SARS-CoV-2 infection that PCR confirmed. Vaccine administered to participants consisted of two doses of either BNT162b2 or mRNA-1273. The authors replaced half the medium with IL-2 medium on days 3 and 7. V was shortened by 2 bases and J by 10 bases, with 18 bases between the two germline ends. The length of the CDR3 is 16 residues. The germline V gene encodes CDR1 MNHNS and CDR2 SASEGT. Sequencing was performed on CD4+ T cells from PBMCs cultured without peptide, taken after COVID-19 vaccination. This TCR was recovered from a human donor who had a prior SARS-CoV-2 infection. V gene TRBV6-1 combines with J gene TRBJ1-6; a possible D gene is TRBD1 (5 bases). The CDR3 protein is CASSEQPGLSSSPLHF. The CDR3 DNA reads TGTGCCAGCAGTGAACAGCCGGGGCTGTCCTCATCACCCCTCCACTTT.